This TCR beta chain was documented in a study of cytomegalovirus exposure and HLA in healthy donors. This clone was picked up a small number of times. CDR3 length: 15 amino acids. Per the germline V gene, CDR1 is SGHNT and CDR2 is YYREEE (reference sequence). Trimming removed 5 bases from V and 2 bases from J; junction bases left unmatched: 7. Researchers ran the PCR with 60 Vbeta and 13 Jbeta primers. Some clones are missing from TCRdb's copy, which holds only in-frame ones; the method was immunoSEQ multiplex PCR. Among about 190,000 clones listed, roughly 86% were seen once. Sample: PBMCs. This rearrangement joins TRBV5-4 to TRBJ2-7; 10 nucleotides agree with TRBD2. The TCR originated in a man aged 35 to 55 in good health and CMV-seropositive. The CDR3 sequence: CASSSSGRATYEQYF. The CDR3 DNA reads TGTGCCAGCAGTTCAAGCGGGAGGGCAACCTACGAGCAGTACTTC.